One sample yielded the 15 T cell receptor beta chains listed below, sequenced in a study of regulatory and conventional T cells in breast cancer. MiXCR, applied by TCRdb to the PCR reads, yields one record per CDR3 protein. The sample shows 15,000 to 20,000 distinct CDR3 sequences, around a third of them seen only once. The material sequenced was conventional T cells from blood. The receptors here all came from a female donor in good health.

This clonotype has more than one count but fewer than ten. The CDR3 here is CASTTWDFGGRRQPQHF. CDR3 sequence (DNA): TGTGCCAGCACCACTTGGGACTTTGGGGGGCGCCGTCAGCCCCAGCATTTT. The chain joins TRBV12-3 or TRBV12-4 to TRBJ1-5; D is perhaps TRBD1 (6 bases). The V end lost 7 bases, the J end lost 6 bases, and 25 bases lay between the germline ends. This CDR3 has 17 residues.

This clonotype was detected a few times. At one of its ends the junction is not consistent with the germline gene, which may arise from a read error. V usage is TRBV20-1 and J usage is TRBJ1-5, with D maybe TRBD1 (5 bases). The CDR3 consists of 14 residues. Germline loops: CDR1 DFQATT, CDR2 SNEGSKA (reference sequence). The CDR3 DNA follows: TGCAGCGCTAGAGTCCAGGGAAGCAATCAGCCCCAGCATTTT. Translated: CSARVQGSNQPQHF.

The CDR3 region has the DNA TGTGCCAGCAGCAGGACAGGGGTCAATCAGCCCCAGCATTTT. Amino acids: CASSRTGVNQPQHF. The chain couples TRBV6-5 to TRBJ1-5; 9 nucleotides agree with TRBD1. The germline gives CDR1 MNHEY, CDR2 SVGAGI. The CDR3 consists of 14 residues. With V trimmed by 6 bases and J by 3 bases, 3 bases remained unmatched.

This clonotype is medium-sized by share. The chain joins TRBV9 to TRBJ1-1, with TRBD1 matching over 11 bases. Germline V gene lookup returns CDR1 SGDLS and CDR2 YYNGEE. This CDR3 contains 15 residues. J gave up 3 bases and V 3 bases, and 4 bases lay outside the gene matches. The CDR3 DNA follows: TGTGCCAGCAGCGCTGGGACAGGGGGGGACACTGAAGCTTTCTTT. Translation: CASSAGTGGDTEAFF.

The chain carries TRBV4-2 and TRBJ1-6; no reliable D call. CDR1 is LGHNA, CDR2 YNFKEQ, per germline. CDR3 length: 14 amino acids. V was trimmed by 7 bases and J by 10 bases, leaving 17 bases between them. For the CDR3, the DNA is TGTGCCAGCAACACCCCTGGCACGGCATCACCCCTCCACTTT. Its translation: CASNTPGTASPLHF.

For this clonotype: It may be a read error: a sequence one base away is much more abundant. This rearrangement joins TRBV6-5 to TRBJ2-3; D unresolved. CDR1 is MNHEY and CDR2 is SVGAGI in the germline V gene. The CDR3 runs to 15 residues. In nucleotides, the CDR3 is TGTGCCAGCAGTTACAGTTTGGGTGACACAGATGCGCAGTATTTT. It specifies CASSYSLGDTDAQYF.

This clonotype counts as medium-sized (0.01 to 0.1%). The chain links TRBV10-3 to TRBJ1-2, with 10 bases matching TRBD1. V lost 7 bases to trimming and J lost 7 bases; unmatched junction nucleotides: 15. The CDR3 extends over 16 amino acids. From germline, CDR1 is ENHRY and CDR2 SYGVKD. This CDR3 reads CAITKGQGPGHSGYTF. CDR3 nucleotides: TGTGCCATCACCAAGGGACAGGGGCCTGGACACTCTGGCTACACCTTC.

This clonotype was observed a few times. The chain links TRBV11-3 to TRBJ2-1, with D perhaps matching TRBD1 or TRBD2 (5 bases each). This CDR3 has 13 amino acids. The V end lost 3 bases, the J end lost 7 bases, and 10 bases lay between the germline ends. Germline V gives CDR1 SGHNT, CDR2 YENEEA. CDR3 in amino acids: CASSLGRRNEQFF. The CDR3 DNA is TGTGCCAGCAGCTTGGGACGGAGGAATGAGCAGTTCTTC.

This clonotype was counted between two and nine times. The chain uses TRBV6-1 and TRBJ1-5, with D unclear. CDR1 MNHNS and CDR2 SASEGT come from the germline V gene. CDR3 size: 13 residues. Trimming took 11 bases from V and 4 from J, leaving 15 bases between them. CDR3 protein: CAGGFWQNQPQHF. In nucleotides, the CDR3 is TGTGCCGGCGGGTTCTGGCAAAATCAGCCCCAGCATTTT.

The chain combines TRBV9 with TRBJ2-7; 7 bases fit TRBD2. J gave up 0 bases and V 4 bases, and 7 bases lay outside the gene matches. The CDR3 contains 15 residues. CDR1 and CDR2 (germline): SGDLS, YYNGEE. CDR3 nucleotide sequence: TGTGCCAGCAGCTATGGGGAGGGGAGCTCCTACGAGCAGTACTTC. Protein sequence: CASSYGEGSSYEQYF.

This clonotype was counted a few times. V gene TRBV29-1 combines with J gene TRBJ2-2; D unclear. This CDR3 has 10 residues. Trimming removed 7 bases at V and 7 bases at J, with 7 bases between. Per the germline V gene, CDR1 is SQVTM and CDR2 is ANQGSEA. CDR3 sequence: CSATFGELFF. CDR3 coding DNA: TGCAGCGCTACCTTCGGGGAGCTGTTTTTT.

This clonotype was seen only a few times. The CDR3 loop is CASSLLGGRGINEQFF. CDR3 sequence (DNA): TGTGCCAGCAGCTTATTGGGGGGGCGGGGGATAAATGAGCAGTTCTTC. The chain is built from TRBV7-2 and TRBJ2-1, with a tentative D call TRBD2 (7 bases). The V end was cut by 2 bases, the J end by 7 bases, with 18 bases between. Germline V gene sequence: CDR1 SGHTA, CDR2 FQGNSA. The CDR3 contains 16 residues.

CDR3 amino acids: CASSLTGLADYEQYF. Here the CDR3 DNA reads TGTGCCAGCAGCCTCACTGGACTAGCGGATTACGAGCAGTACTTC. The chain links TRBV28 to TRBJ2-7, with 10 bases that match TRBD2. From germline, CDR1 is MDHEN and CDR2 SYDVKM. The CDR3 runs 15 residues. V lost 6 bases, J lost 4 bases, and 9 bases stayed unmatched.

This clonotype was detected many times. This rearrangement joins TRBV5-1 to TRBJ1-1; 7 nucleotides line up with TRBD1. This CDR3 comprises 14 residues. Germline trimming cut 3 bases from V and 5 bases from J; bases unmatched to any gene: 7. The germline V gene has CDR1 SGHRS and CDR2 YFSETQ. As DNA, the CDR3 is TGCGCCAGCAGCTCAACAGGGGTCGAGACTGAAGCTTTCTTT. It specifies CASSSTGVETEAFF.

The chain couples TRBV2 to TRBJ2-7; D gene ambiguous. This CDR3 is 11 amino acids long. From germline, CDR1 is SNHLY and CDR2 FYNNEI. With 2 bases removed from V and 7 bases from J, the gap between germline ends came to 6 bases. The chain's CDR3 is CASSETFEQYF. CDR3 coding DNA: TGTGCCAGCAGTGAAACCTTTGAGCAGTACTTC.